The TCR beta chain under discussion was sequenced for a study of blood T cell repertoires in COVID-19. Profiling relied on immunoSEQ multiplex PCR, and the TCRdb table lists in-frame clones only, not all of them. Of around 340,000 clones in the sample, less than 90% are singletons; the top ten hold 7.1%. Trimming shortened V by 2 bases and J by 0 bases, and 10 bases separated the two germline ends. The germline gives CDR1 MGHDK, CDR2 SYGVNS. The CDR3 extends over 16 amino acids. This clonotype was obtained from a woman in her sixties with COVID-19, enrolled during active disease. The chain recombines TRBV25-1 with TRBJ1-4; D is unresolved. Sequenced material: peripheral blood. This chain's CDR3 is CASSERVGSTNEKLFF. The CDR3 coding sequence is TGTGCCAGCAGTGAACGGGTTGGGTCAACTAATGAAAAACTGTTTTTT. The entire variable domain, with the rest obtained from reference TRBV25-1 and TRBJ1-4, is as follows: EADIYQTPRYLVIGTGKKITLECSQTMGHDKMYWYQQDPGMELHLIHYSYGVNSTEKGDLSSESTVSRIRTEHFPLTLESARPSHTSQYLCASSERVGSTNEKLFFGSGTQLSVL.